This T cell receptor (beta chain) originates from a study of human thymus T cells. Germline-derived CDR1 and CDR2 are SGHDN and FVKESK. V shed 6 bases and J shed 4 bases, with 6 bases lying between them. The CDR3 contains 11 residues. Study results and limitations: Thymic and blood repertoires showed apparently biased V and J gene usage. Related work found strong thymic repertoire overlap between unrelated individuals.

Assay used: immunoSEQ multiplex PCR; TCRdb lists only in-frame clones, some missing. The sample has roughly 86,000 clones, roughly 97% seen once. It was from resections taken during corrective heart surgery that the thymus tissue came. With respect to this clone: Its specificity is unknown.

The source of this sequence is a boy younger than two with a congenital heart defect but otherwise immunologically healthy. Sequencing used thymus tissue. The genes are TRBV14 and TRBJ1-2; perhaps TRBD1 as D (6 bases). CDR3 DNA: TGTGCCAGCAGGGACAGCTATGGCTACACCTTC. It encodes CASRDSYGYTF. The variable domain in full, with the rest retrieved from reference TRBV14 and TRBJ1-2, is EAGVTQFPSHSVIEKGQTVTLRCDPISGHDNLYWYRRVMGKEIKFLLHFVKESKQDESGMPNNRFLAERTGGTYSTLKVQPAELEDSGVYFCASRDSYGYTFGSGTRLTVV.